A selection of T cell receptor beta chains follows, all from one sample in a study of shared T cell receptors in the human thymus. TCRdb's table, derived via immunoSEQ multiplex PCR, lists solely in-frame clones and lacks some. The sample holds roughly 500,000 clones; approximately 80% are singletons and the top ten take 0.01% to 0.015%. The sample also formed part of further work on human thymus T cells.

Sequencing was carried out using thymocytes. These receptors all come from a boy less than two years old with a congenital heart defect. Each CDR3 is given with its conserved first and last residue. The D gene is left open where the match is weak. Rows give clone size only sometimes, using once, few, many, or a class for an expanded clone.

J gene: TRBJ2-7; V gene: TRBV25-1; clone size: -; D gene: -; CDR3 protein: CASKHSSYEQYF; CDR3 DNA: TGTGCCAGCAAACACAGCTCCTACGAGCAGTACTTC
J gene: TRBJ2-2; V gene: TRBV28; clone size: -; D gene: -; CDR3 protein: CASTLGRANTGELFF; CDR3 DNA: TGTGCCAGCACCCTAGGGCGGGCGAACACCGGGGAGCTGTTTTTT
J gene: TRBJ2-1; V gene: TRBV2; clone size: -; D gene: -; CDR3 protein: CASSEVDGLPYNEQFF; CDR3 DNA: TGTGCCAGCAGTGAAGTCGATGGACTTCCCTACAATGAGCAGTTCTTC
J gene: TRBJ2-5; V gene: TRBV5-1; clone size: -; D gene: TRBD1; CDR3 protein: CASTHPGTGVEETQYF; CDR3 DNA: TGCGCCAGCACCCACCCCGGGACAGGGGTTGAGGAGACCCAGTACTTC
J gene: TRBJ1-5; V gene: TRBV6-1; clone size: -; D gene: TRBD1; CDR3 protein: CASSRQGRNQPQHF; CDR3 DNA: TGTGCCAGCAGCAGACAGGGGAGGAATCAGCCCCAGCATTTT
J gene: TRBJ2-7; V gene: TRBV29-1; clone size: -; D gene: TRBD2; CDR3 protein: CSVELLAGGEQYF; CDR3 DNA: TGCAGCGTTGAGTTACTAGCGGGAGGCGAGCAGTACTTC
J gene: TRBJ1-4; V gene: TRBV7-9; clone size: -; D gene: TRBD1; CDR3 protein: CASSTWTGGREKLFF; CDR3 DNA: TGTGCCAGCAGCACATGGACAGGGGGCCGTGAAAAACTGTTTTTT
J gene: TRBJ1-3; V gene: TRBV6-5; clone size: -; D gene: TRBD1; CDR3 protein: CASRVDRGHTIYF; CDR3 DNA: TGTGCCAGCAGGGTTGACAGGGGGCACACCATATATTTT
J gene: TRBJ2-7; V gene: TRBV27; clone size: -; D gene: TRBD1; CDR3 protein: CASGGQGPEFRAPKRYF; CDR3 DNA: TGTGCCAGCGGGGGACAGGGGCCCGAATTCCGAGCCCCGAAGCGGTACTTC
J gene: TRBJ1-1; V gene: TRBV29-1; clone size: few; D gene: TRBD1; CDR3 protein: CSVLEGGDRGVRWNTEAFF; CDR3 DNA: TGCAGCGTTCTTGAAGGAGGTGACAGGGGGGTTCGGTGGAACACTGAAGCTTTCTTT
J gene: TRBJ2-3; V gene: TRBV6-1; clone size: -; D gene: -; CDR3 protein: CASRRGLSTDTQYF; CDR3 DNA: TGTGCCAGCAGAAGGGGCCTTAGCACAGATACGCAGTATTTT